Given below is one TCR beta chain in context. Generated by immunoSEQ multiplex PCR, the TCRdb table keeps only in-frame clones and is missing some. The data show 35,000 to 45,000 clones, roughly 90% seen once. This sample is drawn from a study of T cells in localized non-small cell lung cancer. Per germline, CDR1 SGHRS and CDR2 YFSETQ. The CDR3 extends over 16 amino acids. The V gene is TRBV5-1, the J gene TRBJ2-7; D is perhaps TRBD2 (6 bases). The J call may be wrong; the DNA end is better matched by TRBJ2-1. The TCR was taken from a female donor at least 60 years old with stage I squamous cell lung carcinoma. This material consisted of peripheral blood, taken before any cancer treatment. Here the CDR3 DNA reads TGCGCCAGCAGCTGGGGGGAGACAAGCTCCTACAATGAGCAGTTCTTC. Translation gives CASSWGETSSYNEQFF.